Listed here is a single TCR beta chain. Germline V gene data show CDR1 as MNHGY and CDR2 as SVAAGI. V shed 9 bases and J shed 2 bases, with 8 bases lying between them. The CDR3 is 11 amino acids. Generated by immunoSEQ multiplex PCR, the TCRdb table keeps only in-frame clones and is missing some. This sample has about 110,000 clones, with 80% to 95% found just once. The data derive from a study of OX40 agonist ivuxolimab in advanced cancers. About the research overall: It was permissible to have had prior anti-PD-1, anti-PD-L1 or anti-CTLA-4 therapy, and over 35% had some.

Sequences were derived from CD4+ or CD8+ T cells sorted from blood, sampled in a trial of the OX40 agonist ivuxolimab. This clonotype originated in an adult with an advanced solid tumor such as melanoma, head and neck, liver or kidney cancer. V and J are TRBV6-9 and TRBJ2-7; the D gene is possibly TRBD1 (5 bases). This CDR3 is CARDSAYEQYF. For the CDR3, the DNA is TGTGCCAGAGACAGCGCCTACGAGCAGTACTTC.